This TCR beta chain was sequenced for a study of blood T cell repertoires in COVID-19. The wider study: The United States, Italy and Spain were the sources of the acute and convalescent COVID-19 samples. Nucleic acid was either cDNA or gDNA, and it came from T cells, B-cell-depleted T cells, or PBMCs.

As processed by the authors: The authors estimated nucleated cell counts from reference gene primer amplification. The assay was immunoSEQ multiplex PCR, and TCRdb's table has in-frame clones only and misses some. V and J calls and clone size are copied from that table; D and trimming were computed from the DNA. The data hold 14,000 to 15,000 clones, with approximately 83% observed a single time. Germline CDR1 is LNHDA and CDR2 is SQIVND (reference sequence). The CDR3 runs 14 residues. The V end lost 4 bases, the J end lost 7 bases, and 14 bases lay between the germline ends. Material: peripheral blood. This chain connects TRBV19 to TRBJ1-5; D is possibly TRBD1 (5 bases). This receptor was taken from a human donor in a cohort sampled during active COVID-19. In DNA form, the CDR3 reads TGTGCCAGTAGTAACCCCCCGGGGGAACAGCCCCAGCATTTT. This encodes CASSNPPGEQPQHF. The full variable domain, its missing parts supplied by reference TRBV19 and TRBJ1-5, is DGGITQSPKYLFRKEGQNVTLSCEQNLNHDAMYWYRQDPGQGLRLIYYSQIVNDFQKGDIAEGYSVSREKKESFPLTVTSAQKNPTAFYLCASSNPPGEQPQHFGDGTRLSIL.